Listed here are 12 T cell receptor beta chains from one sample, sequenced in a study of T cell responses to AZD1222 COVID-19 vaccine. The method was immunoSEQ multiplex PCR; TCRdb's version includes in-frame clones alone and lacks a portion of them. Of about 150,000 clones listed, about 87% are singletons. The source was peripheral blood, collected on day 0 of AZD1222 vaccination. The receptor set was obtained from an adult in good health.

CDR3 loop: CASSFGGRGEQYF. In nucleotides, the CDR3 is TGTGCCAGCAGCTTTGGAGGGAGGGGCGAGCAGTACTTC. The rearrangement uses TRBV7-8 and TRBJ2-7; TRBD2 matches at 7 bases. Trimming at V came to 3 bases and at J to 6 bases, leaving 5 bases not matched to a gene. CDR3 length: 13 amino acids. The V gene's germline CDR1 is SGHVS and CDR2 FQNEAQ.

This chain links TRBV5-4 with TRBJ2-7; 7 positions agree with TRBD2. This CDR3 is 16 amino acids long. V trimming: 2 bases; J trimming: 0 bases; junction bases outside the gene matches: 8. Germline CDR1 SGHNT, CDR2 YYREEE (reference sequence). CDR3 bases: TGTGCCAGCAGCTTTGGGGGGGACTGGAGCTCCTACGAGCAGTACTTC. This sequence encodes CASSFGGDWSSYEQYF.

DNA of the CDR3: TGTGCCAGCAGTTTATCCTCGACTACTACGTCCGGGGAGCTGTTTTTT. Its protein is CASSLSSTTTSGELFF. The rearrangement links TRBV27 to TRBJ2-2, with a possible D match to TRBD2 (5 bases). The ends were cut back, 0 bases at V and 6 bases at J, with 14 bases in the middle. The germline V gene encodes CDR1 MNHEY and CDR2 SMNVEV (reference sequence). The length of the CDR3 is 16 residues.

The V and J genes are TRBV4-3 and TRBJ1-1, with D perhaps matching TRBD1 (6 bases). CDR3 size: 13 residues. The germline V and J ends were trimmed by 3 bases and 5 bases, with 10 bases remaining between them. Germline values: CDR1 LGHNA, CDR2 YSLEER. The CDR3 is CASSHSRGTEAFF. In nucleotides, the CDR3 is TGCGCCAGCAGCCATTCCAGGGGTACTGAAGCTTTCTTT.

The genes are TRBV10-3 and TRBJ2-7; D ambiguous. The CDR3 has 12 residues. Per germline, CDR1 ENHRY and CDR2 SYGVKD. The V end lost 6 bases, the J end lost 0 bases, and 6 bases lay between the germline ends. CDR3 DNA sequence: TGTGCCATCAGCGCAGTCTCCTACGAGCAGTACTTC. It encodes CAISAVSYEQYF.

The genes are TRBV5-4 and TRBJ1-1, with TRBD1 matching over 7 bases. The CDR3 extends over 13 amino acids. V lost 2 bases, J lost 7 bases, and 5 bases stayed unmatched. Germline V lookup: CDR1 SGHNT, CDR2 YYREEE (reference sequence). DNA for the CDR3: TGTGCCAGCAGCTTATGGACAGGCCTTGAAGCTTTCTTT. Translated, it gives CASSLWTGLEAFF.

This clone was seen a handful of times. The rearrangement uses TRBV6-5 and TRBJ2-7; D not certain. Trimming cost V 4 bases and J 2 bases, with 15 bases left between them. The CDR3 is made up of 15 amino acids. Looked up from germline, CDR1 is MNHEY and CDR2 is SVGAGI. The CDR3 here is CASSFRRQPTYEQYF. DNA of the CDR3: TGTGCCAGCAGTTTCCGGCGGCAGCCAACCTACGAGCAGTACTTC.

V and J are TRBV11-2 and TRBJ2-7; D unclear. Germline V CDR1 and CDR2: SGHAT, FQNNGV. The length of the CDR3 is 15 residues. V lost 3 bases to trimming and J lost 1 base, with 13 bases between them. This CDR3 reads CASSLRGGSSYEQYF. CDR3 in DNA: TGTGCCAGCAGCTTGAGAGGTGGCTCATCCTACGAGCAGTACTTC.

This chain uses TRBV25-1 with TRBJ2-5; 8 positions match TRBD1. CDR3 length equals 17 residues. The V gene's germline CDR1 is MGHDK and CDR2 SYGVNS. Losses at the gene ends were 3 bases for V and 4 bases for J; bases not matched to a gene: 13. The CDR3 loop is CASSDTFTGRGPETQYF. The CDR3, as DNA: TGTGCCAGCAGTGATACGTTTACGGGCAGGGGGCCAGAGACCCAGTACTTC.

The DNA of the CDR3 is TGCAGTCGGTCCAGCATGGAGACCCAGTACTTC. As protein: CSRSSMETQYF. V gene TRBV20-1 combines with J gene TRBJ2-5; D not resolved. The CDR3 loop spans 11 amino acids. Between the trimmed V and J ends, which lost 8 bases and 5 bases, there was a span of 12 bases. Germline V gene lookup returns CDR1 DFQATT and CDR2 SNEGSKA (reference sequence).

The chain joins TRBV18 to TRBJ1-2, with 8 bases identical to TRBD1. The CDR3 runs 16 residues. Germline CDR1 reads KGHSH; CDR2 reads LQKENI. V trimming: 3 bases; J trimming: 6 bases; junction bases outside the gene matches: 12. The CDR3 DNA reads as TGTGCCAGCTCACCCCGCTCCCCCGCGACAGGGGATGGCTACACCTTC. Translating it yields CASSPRSPATGDGYTF. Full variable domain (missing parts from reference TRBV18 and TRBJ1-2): NAGVMQNPRHLVRRRGQEARLRCSPMKGHSHVYWYRQLPEEGLKFMVYLQKENIIDESGMPKERFSAEFPKEGPSILRIQQVVRGDSAAYFCASSPRSPATGDGYTFGSGTRLTVV.

CDR3 in DNA: TGTGCCAGCAGTGACGTGAGTGAGCAGTTCTTC. Translated, it gives CASSDVSEQFF. The V gene is TRBV6-1, the J gene TRBJ2-1, with D hard to call. Trimming pared 3 bases from V and 9 bases from J, leaving 6 bases between. The CDR3 contains 11 residues. Germline-derived CDR1 and CDR2 are MNHNS and SASEGT.